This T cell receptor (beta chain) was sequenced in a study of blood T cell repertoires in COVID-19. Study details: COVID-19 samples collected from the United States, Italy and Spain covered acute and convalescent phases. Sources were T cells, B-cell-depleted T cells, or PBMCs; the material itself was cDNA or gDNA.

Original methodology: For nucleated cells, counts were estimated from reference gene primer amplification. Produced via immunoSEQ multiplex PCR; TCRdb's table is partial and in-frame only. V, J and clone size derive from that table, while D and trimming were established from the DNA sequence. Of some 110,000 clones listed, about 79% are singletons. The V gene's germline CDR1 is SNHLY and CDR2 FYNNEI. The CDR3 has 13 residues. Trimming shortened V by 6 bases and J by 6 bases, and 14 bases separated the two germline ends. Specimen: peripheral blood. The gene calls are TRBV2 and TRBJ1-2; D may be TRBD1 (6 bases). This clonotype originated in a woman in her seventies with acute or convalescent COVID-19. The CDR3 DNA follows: TGTGCCAGCAGGCGAACCTACAGGGATGGCTACACCTTC. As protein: CASRRTYRDGYTF.